This TCR beta chain was sequenced for a study of radiotherapy plus CTLA-4 blockade in lung cancer. With 4 bases removed from V and 3 bases from J, the gap between germline ends came to 13 bases. The CDR3 length is 15 residues. Germline loops: CDR1 SGHNT, CDR2 YYREEE (reference sequence). The data were produced by immunoSEQ multiplex PCR, yet TCRdb's version contains in-frame clones alone and is incomplete. The sample lists approximately 39,000 clones, approximately 77% occurring once. The rearrangement joins TRBV5-4 to TRBJ1-4, with D maybe TRBD1 (6 bases). The sequence derives from a human donor with non-small cell lung cancer who had stable disease on radiotherapy plus ipilimumab. Material: peripheral blood, obtained from a patient treated with radiotherapy plus ipilimumab. CDR3 coding DNA: TGTGCCAGCAGCATAGGGACAACCTCTAATGAAAAACTGTTTTTT. Its protein product is CASSIGTTSNEKLFF.